This T cell receptor (beta chain) was profiled in a study of blood T cell repertoires in COVID-19. Study details: Samples taken during acute and convalescent COVID-19 were collected in the United States, Italy and Spain. T cells, B-cell-depleted T cells, or PBMCs provided the cDNA or gDNA that served as material.

The CDR3 is made up of 13 amino acids. After removal of 4 bases from V and 5 bases from J, the junction contained 4 bases not matched to a gene. From germline, CDR1 is SGHNT and CDR2 YENEEA. Assay: immunoSEQ multiplex PCR; the TCRdb copy retains only in-frame clones and omits some. The sample yields 240,000 or so clones, more than 75% seen once. The sequencing input was peripheral blood. The rearrangement joins TRBV11-3 to TRBJ1-1; 7 nucleotides agree with TRBD1. The receptor was derived from a woman aged 40 to 50 who had recovered from COVID-19. The CDR3 sequence is CASSSLQGTEAFF. The CDR3 region has the DNA TGTGCCAGCAGCTCCTTACAGGGGACTGAAGCTTTCTTT.